This is a list of T cell receptor beta chains from one sample in a study of blood T cell repertoires in COVID-19. Measured with immunoSEQ multiplex PCR; TCRdb has only the in-frame clones, and not every one. In the table there are 200,000 to 250,000 clones, approximately 80% of which are singletons. The sequencing input was PBMCs or T cells enriched from blood (not recorded which). The receptor source for this set is a man aged 55-75 years who had recovered from COVID-19. CDR3s include the opening cysteine and the closing phenylalanine or tryptophan. Each record gives: V gene, clone size, D gene, J gene, CDR3 protein, CDR3 DNA. A D gene is named only where the DNA matches it firmly. Clone size is given for some rows only: seen once, a few or many times, or a class if the clone is expanded.

>TRBV7-3|once|.|TRBJ2-6
CASSLMSGNNGGANVLTF
TGTGCCAGCAGCTTAATGTCGGGGAATAACGGTGGGGCCAACGTCCTGACTTTC
>TRBV7-9|.|TRBD1|TRBJ1-4
CASSQGQAPNEKLFF
TGTGCCAGCAGCCAGGGACAGGCTCCAAATGAAAAACTGTTTTTT
>TRBV6-2/TRBV6-3|.|.|TRBJ1-2
CASSLKRYGYTF
TGTGCCAGCAGCCTAAAGCGTTATGGCTACACCTTC
>TRBV9|.|.|TRBJ1-3
CASSAGASGNTIYF
TGTGCCAGCAGCGCAGGGGCCTCTGGAAACACCATATATTTT
>TRBV5-6|.|TRBD1|TRBJ1-5
CASSSMDRAYQPQHF
TGTGCCAGCAGCTCCATGGACAGGGCGTATCAGCCCCAGCATTTT
>TRBV2|.|TRBD1|TRBJ1-1
CASIGTGEAFF
TGTGCCAGCATAGGGACAGGGGAAGCTTTCTTT
>TRBV5-6|.|TRBD1|TRBJ1-1
CASSFGQGTIRNTEAFF
TGTGCCAGCAGCTTCGGACAGGGGACAATTAGGAACACTGAAGCTTTCTTT
>TRBV5-4|.|TRBD2|TRBJ2-3
CASSLANTRGAPDTQYF
TGTGCCAGCAGCTTGGCCAATACGCGGGGGGCCCCAGATACGCAGTATTTT
>TRBV7-9|few|TRBD2|TRBJ2-7
CASSSRGSGGSYEQYF
TGTGCCAGCAGTTCGAGGGGTTCGGGAGGGTCCTACGAGCAGTACTTC
>TRBV18|.|TRBD1|TRBJ2-2
CASSPRQGNTGELFF
TGTGCCAGCTCACCTAGACAGGGTAACACCGGGGAGCTGTTTTTT
>TRBV5-8|.|TRBD1|TRBJ1-5
CASSGGTGKDQPQHF
TGTGCCAGCAGCGGGGGGACAGGGAAGGATCAGCCCCAGCATTTT
>TRBV11-3|few|.|TRBJ1-1
CASSLMAGRWAEAFF
TGTGCCAGCAGCTTAATGGCGGGCCGTTGGGCTGAAGCTTTCTTT
>TRBV10-3|.|.|TRBJ1-2
CAISRQERTGYTF
TGTGCCATCAGTCGACAGGAGCGGACTGGCTACACCTTC
>TRBV6-1|.|.|TRBJ1-2
CASSEALGAGDGYTF
TGTGCCAGCAGTGAAGCGTTAGGGGCAGGGGATGGCTACACCTTC
>TRBV5-1|.|.|TRBJ2-2
CASSTTVNTGELFF
TGCGCCAGCAGCACGACAGTCAACACCGGGGAGCTGTTTTTT
>TRBV9|.|TRBD1|TRBJ2-1
CASSQQGAAYNEQFF
TGTGCCAGCAGCCAGCAGGGGGCTGCCTACAATGAGCAGTTCTTC
>TRBV12-5|.|.|TRBJ2-3
CASGKGDTDTQYF
TGTGCTAGTGGTAAGGGGGACACAGATACGCAGTATTTT
>TRBV3-1/TRBV3-2|once|.|TRBJ1-1
CASSQQGRDTEAFF
TGTGCCAGCAGCCAACAGGGGCGGGACACTGAAGCTTTCTTT
>TRBV4-3|.|TRBD1|TRBJ1-5
CASSQSLPGQGWNQPQHF
TGCGCCAGCAGCCAGTCCTTACCGGGACAGGGTTGGAATCAGCCCCAGCATTTT